This entry features one T cell receptor (beta chain) sequence. The antigen it recognizes is unknown. The input lacks base qualities; no much larger clone sits a single base away. This specimen belongs to a study of blood T cell repertoires in COVID-19 (dated by TCRdb to about 2020). Regarding the research as a whole: The collaborator samples originated in the United States, Italy and Spain and spanned the acute and convalescent phases of COVID-19. The prospective study material was composed of cDNA or gDNA derived from T cells, B-cell-depleted T cells, or PBMCs. The dataset comprised deeply sampled blood TCRbeta repertoires from subjects exposed to, actively infected with, or recovered from COVID-19. A freely available public database, intended as a resource for researchers studying the immune response to SARS-CoV-2, is where the repertoires were released. Samples were obtained from the ongoing ImmuneRACE study (first 160 participants) and from over 1,000 subjects provided by 6 global collaborators. A de-identified subject ID, COVID-19 status, age in years and sex were almost always included in the sample metadata. Where HLA class I and class II types were available, the types were taken from metadata supplied by the sample provider, not from assay-based typing.

At one collaborating source in Seattle, patients were enrolled during active infection and were followed longitudinally through the course of disease. Whole blood was collected in K2EDTA tubes by collaborating institutions according to the institutions' own protocols. For TCRbeta analysis, collaborators shipped samples in one of three forms: frozen whole blood, isolated PBMCs, or DNA extracted from either of those sample types. Via the germline V gene, CDR1 is MDHEN and CDR2 SYDVKM. The CDR3 starts with the cysteine, ends with the phenylalanine, and has 21 residues. CDR3 DNA only is kept here, 63 bases in frame from base 1. Trimming leaves V shorter by 2 bases and J shorter by 1 base, with the junction holding 17 bases beyond the gene matches. On the study overall, not on this receptor specifically: How much clinical and demographic metadata was included differed by source and by participant, and the metadata was provided uncurated.

TCRbeta CDR3 regions were amplified from genomic DNA by means of the immunoSEQ Assay, a bias-controlled multiplex PCR. Per the original workflow: Within the assay, amplification of reference gene primers was used to estimate how many nucleated cells each sample contained. To quantify the absolute abundance of each unique TCRbeta CDR3 rearrangement, sequence reads were collapsed and filtered. Productive Simpson clonality was computed per sample as the square root of Simpson's diversity index over productive rearrangements. TCRdb provides this immuneACCESS table in a form limited to in-frame rearrangements. Some clones are lacking; in checked studies, under half of them reflect an unresolved V gene, and why the rest are absent is not known. For V, J and clone size, that table is used; D and trimming come from the DNA. The sample table contains fewer than 350,000 clones; only one count was recorded for 86% of them. Under 15% of the sample is held by the ten biggest clonotypes.

This clonotype was obtained from a woman in her 70s with COVID-19, enrolled during active disease. Recombination linked TRBV28 to TRBJ2-2, with TRBD1 matching 9 junction bases. The specimen was peripheral blood. The DNA sequence is as follows: TGTGCCAGCAGTTTACTCACGCCGGGACAGGGAAGCTGGGAGAACACCGGGGAGCTGTTTTTT. Its coded protein is CASSLLTPGQGSWENTGELFF. When the CDR3 is completed using the reference TRBV28 and TRBJ2-2 genes on either side, the full variable domain is DVKVTQSSRYLVKRTGEKVFLECVQDMDHENMFWYRQDPGLGLRLIYFSYDVKMKEKGDIPEGYSVSREKKERFSLILESASTNQTSMYLCASSLLTPGQGSWENTGELFFGEGSRLTVL.